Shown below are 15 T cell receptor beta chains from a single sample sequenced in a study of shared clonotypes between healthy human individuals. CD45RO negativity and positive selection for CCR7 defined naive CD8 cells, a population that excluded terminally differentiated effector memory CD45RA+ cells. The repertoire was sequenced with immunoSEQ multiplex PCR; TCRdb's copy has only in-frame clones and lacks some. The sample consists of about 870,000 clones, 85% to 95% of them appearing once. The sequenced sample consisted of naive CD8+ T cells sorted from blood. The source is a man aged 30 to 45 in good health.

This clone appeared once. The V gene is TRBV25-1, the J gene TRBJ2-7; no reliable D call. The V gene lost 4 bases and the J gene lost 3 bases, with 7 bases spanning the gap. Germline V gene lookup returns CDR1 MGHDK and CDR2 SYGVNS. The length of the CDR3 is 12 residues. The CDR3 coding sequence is TGTGCCAGCAGTGCCACAGACTACGAGCAGTACTTC. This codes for CASSATDYEQYF.

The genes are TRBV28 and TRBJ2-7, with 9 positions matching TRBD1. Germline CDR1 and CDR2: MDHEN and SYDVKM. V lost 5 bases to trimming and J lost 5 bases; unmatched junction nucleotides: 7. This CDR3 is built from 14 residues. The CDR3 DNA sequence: TGTGCCAGCAGTATCCGGGACAGGGAGGACGAGCAGTACTTC. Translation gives CASSIRDREDEQYF.

In DNA form, the CDR3 reads TGTGCCAGCAGCTTGTTACTAGCGGAGGTCGAGTCCCAGTACTTC. It codes for CASSLLLAEVESQYF. The chain is built from TRBV5-6 and TRBJ2-5; 8 bases fit TRBD2. The CDR3 is 15 residues long. The germline V gene has CDR1 SGHDT and CDR2 YYEEEE. With 1 base clipped from V and 9 bases from J, the junction kept 11 bases outside the gene matches.

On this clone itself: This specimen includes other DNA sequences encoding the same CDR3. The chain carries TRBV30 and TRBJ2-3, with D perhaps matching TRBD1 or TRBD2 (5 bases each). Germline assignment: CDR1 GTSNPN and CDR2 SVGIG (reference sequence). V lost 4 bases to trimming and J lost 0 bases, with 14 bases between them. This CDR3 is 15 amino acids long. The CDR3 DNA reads TGTGCCTGGAATGGGGGAAGTGCTAGCACAGATACGCAGTATTTT. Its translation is CAWNGGSASTDTQYF.

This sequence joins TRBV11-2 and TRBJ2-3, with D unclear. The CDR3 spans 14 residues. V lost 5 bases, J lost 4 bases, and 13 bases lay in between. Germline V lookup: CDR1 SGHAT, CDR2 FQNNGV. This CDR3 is CASSQTPWADTQYF. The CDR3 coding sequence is TGTGCCAGCAGCCAAACCCCGTGGGCAGATACGCAGTATTTT.

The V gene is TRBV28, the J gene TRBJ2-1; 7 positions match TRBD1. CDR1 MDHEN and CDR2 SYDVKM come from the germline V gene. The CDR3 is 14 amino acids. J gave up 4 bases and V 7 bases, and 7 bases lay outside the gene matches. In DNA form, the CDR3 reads TGTGCCAGCACTCGGGACAGCCCTTACAATGAGCAGTTCTTC. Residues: CASTRDSPYNEQFF.

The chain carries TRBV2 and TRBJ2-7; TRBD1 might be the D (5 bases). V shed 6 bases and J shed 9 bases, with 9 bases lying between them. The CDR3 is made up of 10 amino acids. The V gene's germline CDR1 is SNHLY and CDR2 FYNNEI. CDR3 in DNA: TGTGCCAGCAGAGGAACAGGGCAGTACTTC. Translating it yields CASRGTGQYF.

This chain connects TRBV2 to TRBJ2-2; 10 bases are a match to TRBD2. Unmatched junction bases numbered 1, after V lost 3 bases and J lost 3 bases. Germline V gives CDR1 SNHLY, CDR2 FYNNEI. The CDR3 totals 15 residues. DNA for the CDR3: TGTGCCAGCAGTGATGGGACTAGCGACACCGGGGAGCTGTTTTTT. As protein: CASSDGTSDTGELFF.

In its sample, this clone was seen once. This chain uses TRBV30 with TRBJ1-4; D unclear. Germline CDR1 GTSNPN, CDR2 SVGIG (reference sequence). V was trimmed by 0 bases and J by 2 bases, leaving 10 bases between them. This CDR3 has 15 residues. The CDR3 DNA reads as TGTGCCTGGAGTGTAGTTAGAGGGACTAATGAAAAACTGTTTTTT. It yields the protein CAWSVVRGTNEKLFF.

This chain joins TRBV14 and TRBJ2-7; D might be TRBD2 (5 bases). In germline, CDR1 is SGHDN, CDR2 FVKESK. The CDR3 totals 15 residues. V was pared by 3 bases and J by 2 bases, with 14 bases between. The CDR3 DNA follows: TGTGCCAGCAGCCAGATTTCCGGGAATACCTACGAGCAGTACTTC. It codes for CASSQISGNTYEQYF.

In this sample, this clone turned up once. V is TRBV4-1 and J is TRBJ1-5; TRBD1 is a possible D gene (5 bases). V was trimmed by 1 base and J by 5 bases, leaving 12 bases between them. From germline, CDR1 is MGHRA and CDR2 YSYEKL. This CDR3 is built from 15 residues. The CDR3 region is CASSQARGSDQPQHF. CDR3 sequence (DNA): TGCGCCAGCAGCCAAGCGAGGGGTTCCGATCAGCCCCAGCATTTT.

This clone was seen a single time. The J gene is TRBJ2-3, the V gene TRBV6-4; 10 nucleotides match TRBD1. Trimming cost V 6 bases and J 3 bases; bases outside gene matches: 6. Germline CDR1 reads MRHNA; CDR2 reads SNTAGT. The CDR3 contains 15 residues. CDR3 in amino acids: CASREWDRGTDTQYF. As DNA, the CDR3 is TGTGCCAGCAGGGAGTGGGACAGGGGTACAGATACGCAGTATTTT.

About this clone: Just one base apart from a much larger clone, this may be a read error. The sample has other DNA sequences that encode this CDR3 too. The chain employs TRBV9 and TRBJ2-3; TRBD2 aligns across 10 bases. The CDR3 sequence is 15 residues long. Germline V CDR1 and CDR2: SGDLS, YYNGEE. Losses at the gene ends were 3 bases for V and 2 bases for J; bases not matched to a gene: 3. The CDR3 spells CASSEGLANTDTQYF. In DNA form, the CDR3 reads TGTGCCAGCAGCGAGGGACTAGCGAACACAGATACGCAGTATTTT.

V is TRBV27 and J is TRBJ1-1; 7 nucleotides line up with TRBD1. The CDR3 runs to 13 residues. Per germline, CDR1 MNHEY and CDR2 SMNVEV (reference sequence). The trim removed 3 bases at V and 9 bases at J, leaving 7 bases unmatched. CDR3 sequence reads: CASSFSGTAKAFF. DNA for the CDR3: TGTGCCAGCAGTTTCTCCGGGACAGCTAAAGCTTTCTTT.

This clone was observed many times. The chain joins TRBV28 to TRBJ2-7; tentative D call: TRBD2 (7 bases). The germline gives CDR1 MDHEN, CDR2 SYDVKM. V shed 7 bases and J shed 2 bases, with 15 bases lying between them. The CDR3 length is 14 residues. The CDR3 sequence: CASTGGQTPYEQYF. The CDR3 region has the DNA TGTGCCAGCACCGGGGGGCAGACCCCCTACGAGCAGTACTTC.